One and the same sample provided the 16 T cell receptor beta chains below, sequenced in a study of shared clonotypes between healthy human individuals. TCRdb's table, derived via immunoSEQ multiplex PCR, lists solely in-frame clones and lacks some. The table has millions of clones, just over 90% seen once; the top ten hold about 0.13%. Sample: naive CD4+ T cells sorted from blood. The subset is: CD45RA+ positively selected. The receptors here all came from a young man in good health.

The gene calls are TRBV4-3 and TRBJ2-7; no clear D. V lost 3 bases to trimming and J lost 2 bases, with 17 bases between them. The V gene's germline CDR1 is LGHNA and CDR2 YSLEER. The CDR3 totals 16 residues. In nucleotides, the CDR3 is TGCGCCAGCAGCCAGGAGTATAGGACGTTCGCCTACGAGCAGTACTTC. This sequence encodes CASSQEYRTFAYEQYF.

In this sample, this clone turned up a few times. The chain joins TRBV28 to TRBJ1-2, with a weak D call TRBD1 (6 bases). V was pared by 2 bases and J by 8 bases, with 21 bases between. Per the germline V gene, CDR1 is MDHEN and CDR2 is SYDVKM. The CDR3 spans 16 residues. The CDR3 bases are TGTGCCAGCAGTTTAGAGGGCATTTGGACAGCGTACGGCTACACCTTC. Translating gives CASSLEGIWTAYGYTF.

The genes are TRBV4-2 and TRBJ1-6; 8 bases match TRBD1. In germline, CDR1 is LGHNA, CDR2 YNFKEQ. CDR3 length: 19 residues. The V and J ends lost 0 bases and 8 bases, in that order; junction bases with no gene match: 15. CDR3: CASSQEVPFIGTGYSPLHF. The CDR3 region has the DNA TGTGCCAGCAGCCAAGAGGTGCCCTTTATTGGGACAGGATATTCACCCCTCCACTTT.

The V call is TRBV30, the J call TRBJ2-7; 9 bases are shared with TRBD2. The CDR3 is 14 amino acids. From germline, CDR1 is GTSNPN and CDR2 SVGIG (reference sequence). V lost 4 bases, J lost 0 bases, and 4 bases stayed unmatched. CDR3 nucleotide sequence: TGTGCCTGGAAAGGTAGCGGGAGCTCCTACGAGCAGTACTTC. Protein: CAWKGSGSSYEQYF.

V and J are TRBV9 and TRBJ2-7; a possible D gene is TRBD1 (5 bases). Trimming cost V 3 bases and J 6 bases, with 16 bases left between them. The CDR3 is made up of 14 amino acids. Germline V gene lookup returns CDR1 SGDLS and CDR2 YYNGEE. CDR3: CASSARLGESEQYF. The CDR3 DNA sequence: TGTGCCAGCAGCGCCCGATTAGGGGAAAGCGAGCAGTACTTC.

The genes are TRBV10-3 and TRBJ2-7; D is possibly TRBD1 or TRBD2 (5 bases each). V was pared by 2 bases and J by 6 bases, with 8 bases between. Germline CDR1 ENHRY, CDR2 SYGVKD. The CDR3 covers 12 residues. CDR3 loop: CAISEIGAEQYF. Here the CDR3 DNA reads TGTGCCATCAGTGAGATCGGGGCCGAGCAGTACTTC.

This clone was seen once. Other DNA sequences in the same sample also yield this CDR3. The chain carries TRBV19 and TRBJ1-1; 9 nucleotides agree with TRBD1. V shed 7 bases and J 1 base; nucleotides not matched to a gene: 4. Germline CDR1 and CDR2: LNHDA and SQIVND (reference sequence). This CDR3 comprises 14 residues. CDR3 amino acids: CASTPGQGNTEAFF. CDR3 in DNA: TGTGCCAGTACTCCGGGACAGGGGAACACTGAAGCTTTCTTT.

This clone was seen once. This chain links TRBV7-2 with TRBJ1-5; 12 bases fit TRBD1. The CDR3 loop spans 16 amino acids. Germline CDR1 and CDR2: SGHTA and FQGNSA. The V gene end was trimmed by 5 bases and the J gene end by 6 bases; junction bases not matched to a gene: 8. The CDR3 DNA is TGTGCCAGCAGCCGAGGGGGGACAGGGGGCTTTCAGCCCCAGCATTTT. It translates to CASSRGGTGGFQPQHF.

The rearrangement uses TRBV30 and TRBJ1-2; D remains ambiguous. V was pared by 0 bases and J by 2 bases, with 10 bases between. CDR3 length equals 14 residues. Germline-derived CDR1 and CDR2 are GTSNPN and SVGIG (reference sequence). The CDR3 DNA sequence: TGTGCCTGGAGTGTTTGGGGAGGGAACTATGGCTACACCTTC. Its translation is CAWSVWGGNYGYTF.

The chain recombines TRBV11-2 with TRBJ1-3; D unclear. V dropped 5 bases and J dropped 0 bases, with 14 bases sitting between them. The CDR3 covers 16 residues. CDR1 is SGHAT, CDR2 FQNNGV, per germline. The CDR3 sequence: CASSTRTPGSGNTIYF. The CDR3 DNA reads TGTGCCAGCAGCACTCGGACGCCCGGCTCTGGAAACACCATATATTTT.

This sequence joins TRBV5-4 and TRBJ1-1; 7 bases line up with TRBD1. V lost 4 bases to trimming and J lost 7 bases; unmatched junction nucleotides: 10. The CDR3 runs to 14 residues. Germline CDR1 is SGHNT and CDR2 is YYREEE (reference sequence). The CDR3, as DNA: TGTGCCAGCAGCCGCCCGACAGGGTCTCATGAAGCTTTCTTT. It specifies CASSRPTGSHEAFF.

The chain carries TRBV6-6 and TRBJ2-2; TRBD1 is a possible D gene (5 bases). Germline CDR1 and CDR2: MNHNY and SVGAGI (reference sequence). Trimming removed 6 bases at V and 5 bases at J, with 13 bases between. The CDR3 is 14 residues long. CDR3 protein: CASRGAKDTGELFF. For the CDR3, the DNA is TGTGCCAGCAGAGGGGCCAAGGATACCGGGGAGCTGTTTTTT.

The chain's CDR3 is CASSLGMRGAGTEAFF. The CDR3 DNA reads TGCGCCAGCAGCTTGGGCATGAGGGGTGCAGGCACTGAAGCTTTCTTT. This chain links TRBV5-1 with TRBJ1-1; tentative D call: TRBD1 (5 bases). CDR3 size: 16 residues. Trimming shortened V by 0 bases and J by 4 bases, and 16 bases separated the two germline ends. CDR1 and CDR2 (germline): SGHRS, YFSETQ.

Comments on this clone: This CDR3 is also generated by other DNA sequences in the sample. This chain connects TRBV29-1 to TRBJ1-1, with D hard to call. The V end was cut by 3 bases, the J end by 4 bases, with 9 bases between. Germline CDR1 SQVTM, CDR2 ANQGSEA. This CDR3 region has 12 residues. The CDR3: CSVDRGGTEAFF. In DNA, the CDR3 is TGCAGCGTTGATCGGGGAGGCACTGAAGCTTTCTTT.

This chain joins TRBV7-9 and TRBJ2-3, with D hard to call. Trimming removed 4 bases from V and 5 bases from J, with 7 bases in between. The CDR3 loop spans 12 amino acids. Germline CDR1 and CDR2: SEHNR and FQNEAQ (reference sequence). CDR3 nucleotides: TGTGCCAGCAGCTCCCTAGGAGATACGCAGTATTTT. Protein sequence: CASSSLGDTQYF.

The chain has TRBV5-1 and TRBJ2-2, with D unresolved. CDR3 length: 15 residues. V lost 6 bases and J 8 bases, leaving 20 bases between the germline ends. The germline CDR1 and CDR2 sequences are SGHRS and YFSETQ. CDR3 residues: CASTPTSGFTGELFF. CDR3 bases: TGCGCCAGCACCCCCACTTCCGGGTTTACTGGGGAGCTGTTTTTT.